This paragraph covers one TCR beta chain sequence. Antigen specificity is unknown. Among the donors, all were healthy bone marrow donors. Primers for the PCR totalled 60 Vbeta and 13 Jbeta. Sequenced by immunoSEQ multiplex PCR; TCRdb stores in-frame clones only, minus some. The table has some 200,000 clones, roughly 87% seen once. CDR1 is MNHEY, CDR2 SMNVEV, per germline (reference sequence). Trimming pared 3 bases from V and 5 bases from J, leaving 14 bases between. This CDR3 contains 14 residues. The data are from a study of cytomegalovirus exposure and HLA in healthy donors. Points from the study as a whole: Overall, approximately 150 TCR beta chains were annotated as cytomegalovirus-associated. In a later analysis, a genetic analysis reported fewer productive-TCR N-insertions in an Asian-associated ancestry cluster than the cohort average. TCR sequences were mostly rare, though some public TCRs occurred in many donors.

The chain uses TRBV27 and TRBJ2-7; TRBD2 might be the D (5 bases). The sample taken for sequencing was PBMCs. The TCR comes from a girl under two years old in good health and CMV-seronegative. CDR3 DNA sequence: TGTGCCAGCAGTTTCCTTAGAGGGAGCGACGAGCAGTACTTC. Its translation is CASSFLRGSDEQYF.